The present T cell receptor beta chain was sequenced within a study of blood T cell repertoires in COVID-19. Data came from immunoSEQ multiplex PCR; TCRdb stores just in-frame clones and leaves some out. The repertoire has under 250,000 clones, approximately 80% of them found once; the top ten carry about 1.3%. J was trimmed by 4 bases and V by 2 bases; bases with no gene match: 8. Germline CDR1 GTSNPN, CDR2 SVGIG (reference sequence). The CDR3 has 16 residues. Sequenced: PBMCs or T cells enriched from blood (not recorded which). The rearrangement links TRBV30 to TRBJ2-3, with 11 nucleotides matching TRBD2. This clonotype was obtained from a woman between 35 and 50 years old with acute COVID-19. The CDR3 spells CAWSPFSGRAPDTQYF. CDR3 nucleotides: TGTGCCTGGAGTCCCTTTAGCGGGAGGGCCCCAGATACGCAGTATTTT.